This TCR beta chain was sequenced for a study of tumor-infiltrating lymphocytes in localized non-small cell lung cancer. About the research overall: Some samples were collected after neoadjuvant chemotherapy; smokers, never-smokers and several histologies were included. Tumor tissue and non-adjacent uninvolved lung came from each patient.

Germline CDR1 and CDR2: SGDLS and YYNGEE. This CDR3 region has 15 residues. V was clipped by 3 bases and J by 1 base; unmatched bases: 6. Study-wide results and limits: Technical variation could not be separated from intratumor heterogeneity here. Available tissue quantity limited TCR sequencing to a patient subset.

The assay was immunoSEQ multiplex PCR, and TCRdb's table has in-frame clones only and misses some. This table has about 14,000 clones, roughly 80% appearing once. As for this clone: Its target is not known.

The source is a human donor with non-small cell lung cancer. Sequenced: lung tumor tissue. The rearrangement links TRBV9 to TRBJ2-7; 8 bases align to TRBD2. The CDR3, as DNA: TGTGCCAGCAGCGCGGGAGGGGGGGGATCCTACGAGCAGTACTTC. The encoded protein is CASSAGGGGSYEQYF.